Described below is a single T cell receptor (beta chain) sequence and its context. TCRdb's copy holds only in-frame clones and misses some; the assay was immunoSEQ multiplex PCR. The repertoire holds about 150,000 clones, with around 94% as singletons. V dropped 6 bases and J dropped 2 bases, with 18 bases sitting between them. Germline CDR1 and CDR2: MRHNA and SNTAGT. The CDR3 is 16 residues long. These data belong to a study of control samples from healthy donors and cancer patients. The sequence was collected from a man in his sixties with colorectal cancer. Sequenced sample: PBMCs. The chain recombines TRBV6-4 with TRBJ2-3; D is perhaps TRBD1 or TRBD2 (6 bases each). CDR3 in DNA: TGTGCCAGCAGGGTAGCACGGGGGACACACACAGATACGCAGTATTTT. Protein sequence: CASRVARGTHTDTQYF.